The 10 T cell receptor beta chains presented below share a single source sample, sequenced in a study of shared clonotypes between healthy human individuals. The repertoire was sequenced with immunoSEQ multiplex PCR; TCRdb's copy has only in-frame clones and lacks some. Of 450,000 to 550,000 clones listed, 79% were seen once; the top ten hold over 10%. Source material: PBMCs. These receptors all stem from a woman aged 40 to 50 in good health. Some clones in this sample may be carry-over from other donors' samples.

The chain carries TRBV21-1 and TRBJ1-5. TRBV21-1 is annotated as a pseudogene. This CDR3 is 14 amino acids long. The CDR3 region has the DNA TGTGCCAGCCCCGGGGAGGTGAGCAATCAGCCCCAGCATTTT. This translates into CASPGEVSNQPQHF.

This clone came up once. This rearrangement joins TRBV6-6 to TRBJ1-3; D ambiguous. Germline loops: CDR1 MNHNY, CDR2 SVGAGI (reference sequence). This CDR3 is built from 13 residues. V lost 10 bases to trimming and J lost 3 bases, with 13 bases between them. The CDR3: CATSPAVGNTIYF. The CDR3 DNA reads as TGTGCCACCTCTCCCGCGGTTGGAAACACCATATATTTT.

This clone was observed a handful of times. The chain joins TRBV27 to TRBJ2-1, with D possibly TRBD2 on 6 matching bases. Trimming took off 4 bases at V and 0 bases at J, with 13 bases between the two ends. The CDR3 length is 16 residues. Germline CDR1 and CDR2: MNHEY and SMNVEV (reference sequence). DNA for the CDR3: TGTGCCAGCAGTTCTCAGCGGAGGGGCTCCTACAATGAGCAGTTCTTC. Its translation is CASSSQRRGSYNEQFF.

This chain joins TRBV11-2 and TRBJ2-3; TRBD2 matches 7 bases. The ends lost 5 bases at V and 1 base at J; junction bases unmatched: 6. There are 15 residues in the CDR3. CDR1 SGHAT and CDR2 FQNNGV come from the germline V gene. The CDR3, as DNA: TGTGCCAGCAGCCGACCGGCGGGGGGCACAGATACGCAGTATTTT. Residues: CASSRPAGGTDTQYF.

This chain links TRBV19 with TRBJ2-3; D is uncertain. The ends were cut back, 3 bases at V and 2 bases at J, with 9 bases in the middle. The CDR3 runs to 14 residues. CDR1 is LNHDA and CDR2 is SQIVND in the germline V gene (reference sequence). The CDR3 DNA is TGTGCCAGTAGTATCGAGCTACACACAGATACGCAGTATTTT. Translated, it gives CASSIELHTDTQYF.

As DNA, the CDR3 is TGTGCCAGCAGTGACTTGTTCCCGGGTGGTAGCCGAAGTAACAATGAGCAGTTCTTC. As protein: CASSDLFPGGSRSNNEQFF. The V gene is TRBV6-4, the J gene TRBJ2-1; D gene ambiguous. The length of the CDR3 is 19 residues. The germline V and J ends were trimmed by 1 base and 5 bases, with 24 bases remaining between them. Germline V gene sequence: CDR1 MRHNA, CDR2 SNTAGT.

The chain has TRBV5-1 and TRBJ2-5; TRBD2 matches at 9 bases. V dropped 2 bases and J dropped 5; count of bases not matched to a gene: 10. The V gene's germline CDR1 is SGHRS and CDR2 YFSETQ. The CDR3 has 16 residues. The DNA of the CDR3 is TGCGCCAGCAGCTTCCTCATATCAAGCGGGAGGGAGACCCAGTACTTC. This translates into CASSFLISSGRETQYF.

The genes are TRBV5-6 and TRBJ2-5, with 10 bases lining up with TRBD2. The V segment lost 4 bases and the J segment 9 bases; nucleotides outside the gene matches: 9. Germline assignment: CDR1 SGHDT and CDR2 YYEEEE. This CDR3 is built from 14 residues. For the CDR3, the DNA is TGTGCCAGCAGCCCTGGCTCTAGCGGGAGTGCCCAGTACTTC. As protein: CASSPGSSGSAQYF.

The chain has TRBV6-5 and TRBJ2-7, with D possibly TRBD2 on 6 matching bases. Germline values: CDR1 MNHEY, CDR2 SVGAGI. V was clipped by 5 bases and J by 3 bases, with 17 bases between them. There are 15 residues in the CDR3. CDR3 region: CASSGGLVGLYEQYF. DNA for the CDR3: TGTGCCAGCAGTGGGGGACTTGTGGGACTCTACGAGCAGTACTTC.

The table lists this clone with a count of one. The chain couples TRBV5-1 to TRBJ2-7; 10 bases align to TRBD1. CDR3 size: 15 residues. Germline CDR1 reads SGHRS; CDR2 reads YFSETQ. Germline trimming cut 3 bases from V and 2 bases from J; bases unmatched to any gene: 5. The DNA of the CDR3 is TGCGCCAGCAGCTACAGACAGGGGGCGACCTACGAGCAGTACTTC. Amino acid sequence: CASSYRQGATYEQYF.